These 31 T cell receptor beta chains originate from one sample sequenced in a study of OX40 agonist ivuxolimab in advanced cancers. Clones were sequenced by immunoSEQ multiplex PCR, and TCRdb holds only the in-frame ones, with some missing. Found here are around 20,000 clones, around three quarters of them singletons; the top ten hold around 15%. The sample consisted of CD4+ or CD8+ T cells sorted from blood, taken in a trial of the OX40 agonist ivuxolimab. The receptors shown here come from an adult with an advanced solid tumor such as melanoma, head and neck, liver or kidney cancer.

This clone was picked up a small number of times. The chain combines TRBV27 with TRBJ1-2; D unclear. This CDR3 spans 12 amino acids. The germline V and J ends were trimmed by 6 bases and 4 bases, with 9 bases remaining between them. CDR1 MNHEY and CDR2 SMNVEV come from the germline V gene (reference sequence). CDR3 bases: TGTGCCAGCAGCTCAGGATCCTATGGCTACACCTTC. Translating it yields CASSSGSYGYTF.

CDR3 nucleotide sequence: TGTGCCAGCAGTTTCAGGGGCTACAATGAGCAGTTCTTC. This encodes CASSFRGYNEQFF. The V gene is TRBV6-5, the J gene TRBJ2-1; possibly TRBD1 for D (6 bases). The CDR3 contains 13 residues. Germline CDR1 MNHEY, CDR2 SVGAGI. Deletions cut 4 bases from V and 3 bases from J, with 7 bases between.

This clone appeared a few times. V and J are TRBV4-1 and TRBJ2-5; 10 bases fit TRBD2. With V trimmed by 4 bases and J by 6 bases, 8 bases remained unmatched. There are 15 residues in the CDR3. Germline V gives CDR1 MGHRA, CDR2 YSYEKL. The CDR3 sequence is CASSPIAGGSQTQYF. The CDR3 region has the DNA TGCGCCAGCAGCCCCATAGCGGGAGGTAGCCAGACCCAGTACTTC.

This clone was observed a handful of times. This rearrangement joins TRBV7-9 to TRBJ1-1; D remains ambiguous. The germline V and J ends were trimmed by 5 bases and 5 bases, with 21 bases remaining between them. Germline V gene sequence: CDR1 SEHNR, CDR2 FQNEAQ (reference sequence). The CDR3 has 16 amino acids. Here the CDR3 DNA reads TGTGCCAGCAGCCTTATGGTAGAGGGAGGAGAAACTGAAGCTTTCTTT. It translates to CASSLMVEGGETEAFF. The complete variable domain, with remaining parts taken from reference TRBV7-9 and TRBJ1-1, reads DTGVSQNPRHKITKRGQNVTFRCDPISEHNRLYWYRQTLGQGPEFLTYFQNEAQLEKSRLLSDRFSAERPKGSFSTLEIQRTEQGDSAMYLCASSLMVEGGETEAFFGQGTRLTVV.

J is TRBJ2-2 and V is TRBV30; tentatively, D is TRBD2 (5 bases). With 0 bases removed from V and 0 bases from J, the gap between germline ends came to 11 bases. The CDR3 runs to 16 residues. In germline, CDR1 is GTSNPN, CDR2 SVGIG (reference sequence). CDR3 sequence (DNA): TGTGCCTGGAGTGTATCGGACTTCGCGAACACCGGGGAGCTGTTTTTT. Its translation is CAWSVSDFANTGELFF.

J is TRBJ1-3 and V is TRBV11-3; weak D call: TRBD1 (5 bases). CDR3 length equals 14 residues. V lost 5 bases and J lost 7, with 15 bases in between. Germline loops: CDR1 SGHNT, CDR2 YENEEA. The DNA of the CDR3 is TGTGCCAGCAGCCCGCAGGGACCTCGGAACACCATATATTTT. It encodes CASSPQGPRNTIYF.

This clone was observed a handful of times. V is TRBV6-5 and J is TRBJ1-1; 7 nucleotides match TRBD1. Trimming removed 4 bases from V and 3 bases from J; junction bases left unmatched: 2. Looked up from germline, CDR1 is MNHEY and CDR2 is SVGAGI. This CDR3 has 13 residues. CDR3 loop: CASSLTGDTEAFF. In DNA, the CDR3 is TGTGCCAGCAGTTTAACAGGGGACACTGAAGCTTTCTTT.

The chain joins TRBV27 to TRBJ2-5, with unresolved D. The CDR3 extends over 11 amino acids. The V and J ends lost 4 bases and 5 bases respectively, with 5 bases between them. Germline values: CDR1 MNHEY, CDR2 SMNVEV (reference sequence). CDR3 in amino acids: CASSSGETQYF. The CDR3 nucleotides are TGTGCCAGCAGTTCCGGCGAGACCCAGTACTTC.

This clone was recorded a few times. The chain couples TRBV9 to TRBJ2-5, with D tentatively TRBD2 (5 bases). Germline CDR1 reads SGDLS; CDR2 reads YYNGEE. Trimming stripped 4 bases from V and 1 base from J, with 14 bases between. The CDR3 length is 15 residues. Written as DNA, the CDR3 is TGTGCCAGCAGCCTCGAGGGTAGGGCCCAAGAGACCCAGTACTTC. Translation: CASSLEGRAQETQYF.

The CDR3 is CASSFRLAGVGQETQYF. CDR3 nucleotide sequence: TGTGCCAGCAGCTTTAGACTAGCGGGAGTGGGGCAAGAGACCCAGTACTTC. The chain links TRBV11-2 to TRBJ2-5, with TRBD2 matching over 12 bases. This CDR3 has 17 residues. Germline values: CDR1 SGHAT, CDR2 FQNNGV. The ends lost 3 bases at V and 2 bases at J; junction bases unmatched: 7.

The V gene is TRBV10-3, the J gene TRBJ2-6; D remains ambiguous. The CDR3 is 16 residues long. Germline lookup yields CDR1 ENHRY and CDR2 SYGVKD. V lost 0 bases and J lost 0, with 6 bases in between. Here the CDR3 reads CAISESWSSGANVLTF. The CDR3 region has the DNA TGTGCCATCAGTGAGTCGTGGAGCTCTGGGGCCAACGTCCTGACTTTC.

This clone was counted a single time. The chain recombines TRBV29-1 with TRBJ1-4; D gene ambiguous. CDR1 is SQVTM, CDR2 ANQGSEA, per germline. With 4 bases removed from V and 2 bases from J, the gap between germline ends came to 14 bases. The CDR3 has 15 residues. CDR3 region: CSVVPFGLTNEKLFF. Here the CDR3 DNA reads TGCAGCGTTGTACCCTTCGGTCTGACTAATGAAAAACTGTTTTTT.

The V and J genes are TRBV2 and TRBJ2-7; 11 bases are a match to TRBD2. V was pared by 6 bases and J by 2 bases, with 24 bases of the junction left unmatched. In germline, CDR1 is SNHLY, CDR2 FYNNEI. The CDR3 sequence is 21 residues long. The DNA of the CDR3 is TGTGCCAGCAGCGGACCTAGAACCCTTGGGCAGGGACTAGCGGCTGCCTACGAGCAGTACTTC. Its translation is CASSGPRTLGQGLAAAYEQYF.

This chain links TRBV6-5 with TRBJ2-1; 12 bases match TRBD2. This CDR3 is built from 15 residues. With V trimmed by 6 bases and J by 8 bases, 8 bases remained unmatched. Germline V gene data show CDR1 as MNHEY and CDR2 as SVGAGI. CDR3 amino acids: CASSWTSGVRDEQFF. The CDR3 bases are TGTGCCAGCAGCTGGACTAGCGGGGTTAGGGATGAGCAGTTCTTC.

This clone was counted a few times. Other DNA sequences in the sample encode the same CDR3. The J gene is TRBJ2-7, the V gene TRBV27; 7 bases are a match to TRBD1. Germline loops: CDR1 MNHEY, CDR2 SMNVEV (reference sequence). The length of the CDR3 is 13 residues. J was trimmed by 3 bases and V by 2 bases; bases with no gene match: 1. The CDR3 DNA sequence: TGTGCCAGCAGTTTAAACAGGGGCTACGAGCAGTACTTC. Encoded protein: CASSLNRGYEQYF.

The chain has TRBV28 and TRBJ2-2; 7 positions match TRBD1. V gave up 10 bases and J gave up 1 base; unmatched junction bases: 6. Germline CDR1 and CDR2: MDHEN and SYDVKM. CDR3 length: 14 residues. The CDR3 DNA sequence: TGTGCCACCGGACAGGAGAAGAACACCGGGGAGCTGTTTTTT. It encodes CATGQEKNTGELFF. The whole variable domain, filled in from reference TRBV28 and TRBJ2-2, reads DVKVTQSSRYLVKRTGEKVFLECVQDMDHENMFWYRQDPGLGLRLIYFSYDVKMKEKGDIPEGYSVSREKKERFSLILESASTNQTSMYLCATGQEKNTGELFFGEGSRLTVL.

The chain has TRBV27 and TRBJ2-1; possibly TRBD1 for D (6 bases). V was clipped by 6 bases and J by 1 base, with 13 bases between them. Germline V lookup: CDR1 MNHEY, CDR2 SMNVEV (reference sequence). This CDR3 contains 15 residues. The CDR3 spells CASSLQGISYNEQFF. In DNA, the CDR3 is TGTGCCAGCAGCCTACAGGGTATATCCTACAATGAGCAGTTCTTC.

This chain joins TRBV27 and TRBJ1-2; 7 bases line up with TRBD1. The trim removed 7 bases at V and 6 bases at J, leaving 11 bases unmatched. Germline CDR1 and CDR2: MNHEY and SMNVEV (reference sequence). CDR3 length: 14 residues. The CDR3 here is CASTTFGTVNGYTF. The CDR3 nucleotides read TGTGCCAGCACCACCTTCGGGACAGTTAATGGCTACACCTTC.

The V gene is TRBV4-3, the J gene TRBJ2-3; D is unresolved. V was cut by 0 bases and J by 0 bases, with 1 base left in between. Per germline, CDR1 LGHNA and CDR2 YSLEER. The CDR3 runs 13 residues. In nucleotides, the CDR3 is TGCGCCAGCAGCCAAGACAGCACAGATACGCAGTATTTT. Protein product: CASSQDSTDTQYF.

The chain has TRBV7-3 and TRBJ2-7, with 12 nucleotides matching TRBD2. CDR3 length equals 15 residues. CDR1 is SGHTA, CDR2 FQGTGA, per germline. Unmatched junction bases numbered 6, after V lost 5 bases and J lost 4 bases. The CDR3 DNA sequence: TGTGCCAGCAGCGTCGGACTAGCGGGACGTTACGAGCAGTACTTC. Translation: CASSVGLAGRYEQYF.

CDR3 bases: TGTGCCAGCACCTGGGCATCCAGGGGCCATGATGAGCAGTTCTTC. Translation: CASTWASRGHDEQFF. This chain links TRBV28 with TRBJ2-1; possible D gene TRBD1, 6 bases. Deletions cut 7 bases from V and 8 bases from J, with 21 bases between. In germline, CDR1 is MDHEN, CDR2 SYDVKM. CDR3 size: 15 residues.

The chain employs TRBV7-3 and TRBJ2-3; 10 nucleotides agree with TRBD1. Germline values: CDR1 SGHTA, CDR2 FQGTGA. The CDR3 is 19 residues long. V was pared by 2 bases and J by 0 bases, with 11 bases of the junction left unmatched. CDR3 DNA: TGTGCCAGCAGCTTATGGGTAGGGACAGGGGTTTCCAGCACAGATACGCAGTATTTT. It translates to CASSLWVGTGVSSTDTQYF.

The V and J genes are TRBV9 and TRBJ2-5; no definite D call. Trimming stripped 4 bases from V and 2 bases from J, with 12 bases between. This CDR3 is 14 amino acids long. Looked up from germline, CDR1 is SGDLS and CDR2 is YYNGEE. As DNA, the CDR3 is TGTGCCAGCAGCCAAGAATCCCAGCAAGAGACCCAGTACTTC. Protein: CASSQESQQETQYF.

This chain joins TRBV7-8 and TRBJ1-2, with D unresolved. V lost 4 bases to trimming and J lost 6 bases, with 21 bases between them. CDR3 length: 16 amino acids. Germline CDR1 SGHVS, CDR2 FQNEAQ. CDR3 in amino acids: CASSSDYGRRLDGYTF. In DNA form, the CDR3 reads TGTGCCAGCAGCTCAGACTATGGACGGAGACTGGATGGCTACACCTTC.

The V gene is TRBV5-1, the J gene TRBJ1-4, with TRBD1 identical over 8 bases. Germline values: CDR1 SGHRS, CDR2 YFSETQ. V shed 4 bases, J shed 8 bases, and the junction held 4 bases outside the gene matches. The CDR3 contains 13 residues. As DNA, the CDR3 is TGCGCCAGCAGCGGCCGGACAGGGGAAAAACTGTTTTTT. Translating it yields CASSGRTGEKLFF.

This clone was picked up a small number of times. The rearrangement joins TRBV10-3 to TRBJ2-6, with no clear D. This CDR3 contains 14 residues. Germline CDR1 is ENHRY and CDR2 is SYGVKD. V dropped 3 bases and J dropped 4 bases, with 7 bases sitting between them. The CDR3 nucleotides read TGTGCCATCAGTGACCCAACAGGGGCCAACGTCCTGACTTTC. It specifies CAISDPTGANVLTF.

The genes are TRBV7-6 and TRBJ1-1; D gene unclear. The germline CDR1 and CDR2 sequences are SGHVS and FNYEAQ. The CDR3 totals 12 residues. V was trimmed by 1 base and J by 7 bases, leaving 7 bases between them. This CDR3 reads CASSLGRDEAFF. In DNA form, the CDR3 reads TGTGCCAGCAGCTTAGGCCGTGATGAAGCTTTCTTT.

The CDR3 region is CASSRDGGNTIYF. The CDR3 DNA sequence: TGTGCCAGCAGCAGGGACGGTGGAAACACCATATATTTT. V usage is TRBV9 and J usage is TRBJ1-3; D is possibly TRBD1 (5 bases). CDR3 size: 13 residues. Trimming left V 4 bases short and J 3 bases short, with 8 bases between. Per the germline V gene, CDR1 is SGDLS and CDR2 is YYNGEE.

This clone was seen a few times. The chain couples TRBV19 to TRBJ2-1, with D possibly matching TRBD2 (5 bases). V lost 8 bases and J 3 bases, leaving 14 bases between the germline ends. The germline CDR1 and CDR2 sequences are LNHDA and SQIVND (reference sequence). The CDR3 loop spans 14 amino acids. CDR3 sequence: CASQGPDYYNEQFF. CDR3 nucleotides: TGTGCCAGTCAAGGTCCTGACTACTACAATGAGCAGTTCTTC.

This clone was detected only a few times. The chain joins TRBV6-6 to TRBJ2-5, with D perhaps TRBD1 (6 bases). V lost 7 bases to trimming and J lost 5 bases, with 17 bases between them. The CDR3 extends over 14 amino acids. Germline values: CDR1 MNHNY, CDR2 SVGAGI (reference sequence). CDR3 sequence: CASNLMGAGETQYF. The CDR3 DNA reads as TGTGCCAGCAACCTGATGGGGGCTGGGGAGACCCAGTACTTC.

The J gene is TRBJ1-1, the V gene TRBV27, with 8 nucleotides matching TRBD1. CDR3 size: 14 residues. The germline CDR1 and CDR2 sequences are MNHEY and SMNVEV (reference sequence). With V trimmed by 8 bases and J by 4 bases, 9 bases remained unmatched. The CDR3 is CASGRNTGGTEAFF. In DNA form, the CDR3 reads TGTGCCAGCGGCAGAAACACAGGGGGCACTGAAGCTTTCTTT.